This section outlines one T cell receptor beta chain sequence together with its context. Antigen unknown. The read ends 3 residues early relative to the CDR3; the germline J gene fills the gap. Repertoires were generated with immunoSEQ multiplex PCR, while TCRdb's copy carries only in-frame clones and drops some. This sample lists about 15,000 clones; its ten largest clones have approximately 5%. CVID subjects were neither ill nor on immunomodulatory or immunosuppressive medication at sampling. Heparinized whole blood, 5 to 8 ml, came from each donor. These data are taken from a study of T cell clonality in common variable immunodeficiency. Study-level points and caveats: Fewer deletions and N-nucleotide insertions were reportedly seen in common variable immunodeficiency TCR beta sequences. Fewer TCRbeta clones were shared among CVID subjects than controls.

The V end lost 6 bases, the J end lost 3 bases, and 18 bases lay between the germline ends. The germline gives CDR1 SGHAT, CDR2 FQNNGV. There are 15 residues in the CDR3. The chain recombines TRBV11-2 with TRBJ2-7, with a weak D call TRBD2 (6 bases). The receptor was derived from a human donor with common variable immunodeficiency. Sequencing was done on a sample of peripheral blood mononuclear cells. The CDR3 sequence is CASSPAPGTFYEQYF. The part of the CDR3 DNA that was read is TGTGCCAGCAGTCCCGCACCAGGGACTTTCTACGAG.